This TCR beta chain was sequenced for a study of radiotherapy plus CTLA-4 blockade in lung cancer. Study context: For around 18% of patients, objective responses occurred, and roughly 31% had disease control.

This CDR3 has 15 amino acids. The germline V and J ends were trimmed by 5 bases and 7 bases, with 21 bases remaining between them. Per the germline V gene, CDR1 is SGHAT and CDR2 is FQNNGV. Produced via immunoSEQ multiplex PCR; TCRdb's table is partial and in-frame only. The sample shows 62,000 or so clones, 79% of them seen only once. Notes on the study in general: Peripheral blood showed expansion of tumor-derived TCR clones after radiotherapy and ipilimumab. Early shifts in blood T cell clones, with interferon-beta, reportedly predicted response best.

Notes on this clone: Its specificity is unknown.

J is TRBJ2-7 and V is TRBV11-2; D possibly corresponds to TRBD1 (6 bases). The receptor's source is a human donor with non-small cell lung cancer who had a complete response to radiotherapy plus ipilimumab. Source: peripheral blood, taken from a patient treated with radiotherapy plus ipilimumab. CDR3 DNA sequence: TGTGCCAGCAGCGAAAGTCGGGGTGGGGGCAGAGAGCAGTACTTC. Its translation is CASSESRGGGREQYF. The entire variable domain, with the rest obtained from reference TRBV11-2 and TRBJ2-7, is as follows: EAGVAQSPRYKIIEKRQSVAFWCNPISGHATLYWYQQILGQGPKLLIQFQNNGVVDDSQLPKDRFSAERLKGVDSTLKIQPAKLEDSAVYLCASSESRGGGREQYFGPGTRLTVT.